This TCR beta chain was sequenced during a study of cytomegalovirus exposure and HLA in healthy donors. For the study at large: HLA-typed donors contributed approximately 86 million unique TCRs, which were held in an early data release. Study conclusions and caveats: Prediction of most subjects' HLA-A and HLA-B alleles by TCR beta sequences was reportedly accurate. Among TCR sequences, most were rare, though some public TCRs appeared in many donors. As was reported, the classifier diagnosed cytomegalovirus status with high specificity and sensitivity.

CDR1 MNHEY and CDR2 SMNVEV come from the germline V gene (reference sequence). V was shortened by 1 base and J by 4 bases, with 18 bases between the two germline ends. The CDR3 is 17 amino acids. With regard to this clone: Its antigen remains unknown.

In the PCR, 60 Vbeta and 13 Jbeta primers were used. TCRdb's copy holds only in-frame clones and misses some; the assay was immunoSEQ multiplex PCR. The sample contains roughly 200,000 clones, approximately 86% of which appear only once. The clonotype comes from a boy aged 2-9 years in good health and CMV-seronegative. This chain connects TRBV27 to TRBJ2-3; no clear D. The sequenced sample was PBMCs. The CDR3 DNA reads TGTGCCAGCAGTTTATTGCGTAACCTCCCTTACCCAGATACGCAGTATTTT. It translates to CASSLLRNLPYPDTQYF.